This T cell receptor beta chain was sequenced in a study of blood T cell repertoires in COVID-19. Study details: The United States, Italy and Spain provided the acute and convalescent COVID-19 samples. PBMCs, B-cell-depleted T cells, or T cells provided the cDNA or gDNA that made up the material.

Authors' data handling: Nucleated cell counts were estimated from reference gene primer amplification. Method: immunoSEQ multiplex PCR; TCRdb's copy keeps in-frame clones and lacks some. For V, J and clone size, that table is used; D and trimming come from the DNA. The data contain hundreds of thousands of clones, roughly 91% of them singletons. Germline trimming cut 4 bases from V and 1 base from J; bases unmatched to any gene: 9. Germline V gives CDR1 SGHTA, CDR2 FQGTGA. CDR3 size: 19 residues. This receptor was identified in a woman aged 30 to 39 with acute or convalescent COVID-19. The V gene is TRBV7-3, the J gene TRBJ2-6; TRBD1 aligns across 11 bases. Sequences were obtained from peripheral blood. The CDR3 bases are TGTGCCAGCAGCTCGATACCGGGACAGGGGGAATCTGGGGCCAACGTCCTGACTTTC. Protein sequence: CASSSIPGQGESGANVLTF. The full variable domain, with the rest looked up from reference TRBV7-3 and TRBJ2-6, is GAGVSQTPSNKVTEKGKYVELRCDPISGHTALYWYRQSLGQGPEFLIYFQGTGAADDSGLPNDRFFAVRPEGSVSTLKIQRTERGDSAVYLCASSSIPGQGESGANVLTFGAGSRLTVL.